The rows below give T cell receptor beta chains drawn from one sample of a study of OX40 agonist ivuxolimab in advanced cancers. Method: immunoSEQ multiplex PCR; TCRdb's copy keeps in-frame clones and lacks some. The profile covers about 29,000 clones, with around nine tenths appearing a single time and approximately 9% taken by the ten largest. Sequenced material: CD4+ or CD8+ T cells sorted from blood, taken in a trial of the OX40 agonist ivuxolimab. Receptor source: an adult with an advanced solid tumor such as melanoma, head and neck, liver or kidney cancer. Both conserved end residues are part of each CDR3. The D gene is left open where the match is weak. Clone sizes are given selectively: once, few, many, or a class where the clone is expanded.

V gene	J gene	clone size	D gene	CDR3 DNA	CDR3 protein
TRBV7-2	TRBJ2-7	.	TRBD1	TGTGCCAGCAGCGCTACGGGACAGGATTTCTACGAGCAGTACTTC	CASSATGQDFYEQYF
TRBV6-1	TRBJ1-5	.	.	TGTGCCAGCAGTGGTAGGGGGGGCAGGGGCAATCAGCCCCAGCATTTT	CASSGRGGRGNQPQHF
TRBV6-1	TRBJ2-7	.	TRBD1	TGTGCCAGCAGCCCCGGGACAGGGGGTTGGTACTTC	CASSPGTGGWYF
TRBV27	TRBJ2-3	.	.	TGTGCCAGCAGTTTATCAGGTTCGGATACGCAGTATTTT	CASSLSGSDTQYF
TRBV19	TRBJ1-6	.	TRBD1	TGTGCCAGTAGTAACCCCGACAGGGGTTATTCACCCCTCCACTTT	CASSNPDRGYSPLHF
TRBV5-1	TRBJ2-2	.	.	TGCGCCAGCAGCTTCAAGGTTTCAGGTGCCGGGGAGCTGTTTTTT	CASSFKVSGAGELFF
TRBV6-6	TRBJ1-5	.	.	TGTGCCAGCAGTTACTCGTCCCAGAGTAGCCCCCAGCATTTT	CASSYSSQSSPQHF
TRBV11-2	TRBJ1-2	.	.	TGTGCCAGCAGCTTAGGAAGTAATGGCTACACCTTC	CASSLGSNGYTF
TRBV7-9	TRBJ1-1	.	.	TGTGCCAGCAGCTTAGGATCGACAGGAATTAACACTGAAGCTTTCTTT	CASSLGSTGINTEAFF
TRBV19	TRBJ2-1	.	TRBD1	TGTGCCAGTAGTATTGCGATGGGACAGGGGGCCTACAATGAGCAGTTCTTC	CASSIAMGQGAYNEQFF
TRBV4-3	TRBJ2-1	.	.	TGCGCCAGCAGCCCGACTGGGAATGAGCAGTTCTTC	CASSPTGNEQFF
TRBV11-2	TRBJ2-7	few	.	TGTGCCAGCAGCTTAGCCCTTGTGGAGAGGGCTGGGGAGCAGTACTTC	CASSLALVERAGEQYF
TRBV5-1	TRBJ2-3	.	.	TGCGCCAGCAGCTTGTATCTTGGGCTGCGTTTGACAGATACGCAGTATTTT	CASSLYLGLRLTDTQYF
TRBV29-1	TRBJ2-7	.	.	TGCAGCGGTGAGGAGAGCAGTTTATCCGAGCAGTACTTC	CSGEESSLSEQYF
TRBV6-6	TRBJ1-5	.	.	TGTGCCAGCAGTTACTCGATGGTCAGGGGCGATCAGCCCCAGCATTTT	CASSYSMVRGDQPQHF
TRBV5-6	TRBJ2-7	.	.	TGTGCCAGCAGAGGACAGCGCTCCTTCTACGAGCAGTACTTC	CASRGQRSFYEQYF
TRBV19	TRBJ2-7	once	TRBD2	TGTGCCAGTAGTCAGGGCGGGGGGCTCTCCTACGAGCAGTACTTC	CASSQGGGLSYEQYF
TRBV7-2	TRBJ2-7	.	.	TGTGCCAGCAGCTTATCTAGCGCGTCGACCTACGAGCAGTACTTC	CASSLSSASTYEQYF
TRBV6-5	TRBJ1-2	few	.	TGTGCCAGCAGTTACTCGCTGGGGGGCCCTTCCGGCTACACCTTC	CASSYSLGGPSGYTF
TRBV7-8	TRBJ1-3	.	TRBD1	TGTGCCAGCAGCTCACAGGGGGCTGGAAACACCATATATTTT	CASSSQGAGNTIYF
TRBV4-1	TRBJ1-1	once	TRBD1	TGCGCCAGCAGGAGTGATGGGACAGCGGGAGAGGGTTTCTTT	CASRSDGTAGEGFF
TRBV25-1	TRBJ2-1	.	.	TGTGCCAGCAGCGTCAGCGGGAATGAGCAGTTCTTC	CASSVSGNEQFF
TRBV6-6	TRBJ1-1	medium-sized	TRBD1	TGTGCCAGCACCATAGGGACAGGGGACACTGAAGCTTTCTTT	CASTIGTGDTEAFF
TRBV6-5	TRBJ1-1	.	TRBD1	TGTGCCAGCAACGACAGGGGGAACACTGAAGCTTTCTTT	CASNDRGNTEAFF
TRBV11-1	TRBJ2-7	.	.	TGTGCCAGCAGCCACCGGGACGGGAACTCCTACGAGCAGTACTTC	CASSHRDGNSYEQYF
TRBV7-6	TRBJ2-7	.	.	TGTGCCAGCAGCTTAGCGGTGGAGGACTACGAGCAGTACTTC	CASSLAVEDYEQYF
TRBV6-1	TRBJ2-1	.	TRBD2	TGTGCCAGCAGTGAACTTGGAGGACTAGGTAATGAGCAGTTCTTC	CASSELGGLGNEQFF
TRBV19	TRBJ2-7	.	TRBD2	TGTGCCCGAGGCAGGGGAAGAAGGACTAGCGGGAGGGCTGGTTCCTACGAGCAGTACTTC	CARGRGRRTSGRAGSYEQYF
TRBV9	TRBJ2-3	.	.	TGTGCCAGCAGCGTAGAACCCCTCGCAGATACGCAGTATTTT	CASSVEPLADTQYF
TRBV6-6	TRBJ1-5	.	.	TGTGCCAGCAGTTACGGGGCAGGCAATCAGCCCCAGCATTTT	CASSYGAGNQPQHF
TRBV6-1	TRBJ2-7	.	.	TGTGCCAGCAGTTTAGGGGGCTACGAGCAGTACTTC	CASSLGGYEQYF
TRBV6-6	TRBJ2-7	.	.	TGTGCCAGCAGTGGACAGCGCGAGCAGTACTTC	CASSGQREQYF
TRBV29-1	TRBJ1-2	.	TRBD1	TGCAGCGTTGCGGGACAGTCTCCCGGTGGCTACACCTTC	CSVAGQSPGGYTF
TRBV11-3	TRBJ1-5	.	.	TGTGCCAGCAGCTTAGGCCTTCCGGGCCCTCAGCCCCAGCATTTT	CASSLGLPGPQPQHF
TRBV5-4	TRBJ1-3	.	TRBD1	TGTGCCAGCAGCTCACAGGGGGCTTATGGAAACACCATATATTTT	CASSSQGAYGNTIYF
TRBV15	TRBJ1-4	.	.	TGTGCCACCCGAGCAAGGGGCCGGGACGAAAAACTGTTTTTT	CATRARGRDEKLFF
TRBV4-1	TRBJ2-7	.	.	TGCGCCAGCAGCCAAGTGGACCAGGGGTCTCCTACCTACGAGCAGTACTTC	CASSQVDQGSPTYEQYF
TRBV6-6	TRBJ2-7	.	.	TGTGCCAGCAGTACCGACAGAAATTCGGCCTACGAGCAGTACTTC	CASSTDRNSAYEQYF
TRBV27	TRBJ2-7	.	.	TGTGCCAGCAGTTTGGGTAGCAGCGAGCAGTACTTC	CASSLGSSEQYF
TRBV4-1	TRBJ1-1	.	TRBD1	TGCGCCAGCAGCCCTACAGGGGAAGGGACTGAAGCTTTCTTT	CASSPTGEGTEAFF
TRBV7-2	TRBJ2-1	.	TRBD2	TGTGCCAGCAGCTCCGGGGGGTGGAACAATGAGCAGTTCTTC	CASSSGGWNNEQFF
TRBV7-9	TRBJ1-2	.	TRBD1	TGTGCCAGCAGCTTAGCGCCAGAGACAGGGGGGGAGGATGGCTACACCTTC	CASSLAPETGGEDGYTF
TRBV4-3	TRBJ2-2	.	.	TGCGCCAGCAGCTCGGGAGGGGACAGGGCCACCGGGGAGCTGTTTTTT	CASSSGGDRATGELFF
TRBV4-1	TRBJ2-7	.	TRBD2	TGCGCCAGCAGCCAAGTAACTAGCGGCTACGAGCAGTACTTC	CASSQVTSGYEQYF
TRBV9	TRBJ2-1	.	TRBD2	TGTGCCAGCAGCGTAGAACTAGCGGGATACAATGAGCAGTTCTTC	CASSVELAGYNEQFF
TRBV27	TRBJ1-2	.	TRBD1	TGTGCCAGCAAGGGACAGGGGGATTTGAGGGGCTACACCTTC	CASKGQGDLRGYTF
TRBV6-1	TRBJ2-7	.	TRBD1	TGTGCCAGCAGTGAGTTGACAGGGGGATCCTACGAGCAGTACTTC	CASSELTGGSYEQYF
TRBV13	TRBJ2-2	.	TRBD2	TGTGCCAGCAGCTTAGGGACTAGCGGCACCGGGGAGCTGTTTTTT	CASSLGTSGTGELFF
TRBV27	TRBJ2-3	.	TRBD1	TGTGCCAGCAGTTCCTGGACAGGGCTGACAGATACGCAGTATTTT	CASSSWTGLTDTQYF
TRBV5-5	TRBJ2-6	.	.	TGTGCCAGCAGCTGGATTGAGGGCTCTGGGGCCAACGTCCTGACTTTC	CASSWIEGSGANVLTF
TRBV19	TRBJ1-1	.	TRBD1	TGTGCCAGTAGTGGAGACAGGGGGCTATTAATTGAAGCTTTCTTT	CASSGDRGLLIEAFF
TRBV6-1	TRBJ1-2	few	.	TGTGCCAGCAGTGATGCGGGGGCCTATGGCTACACCTTC	CASSDAGAYGYTF
TRBV14	TRBJ2-1	.	.	TGTGCCAGCAGCCAACAGGGGAGATTCAATGAGCAGTTCTTC	CASSQQGRFNEQFF
TRBV19	TRBJ1-3	.	.	TGTGCCAGTGATGTAACCCACTCTGGAAACACCATATATTTT	CASDVTHSGNTIYF